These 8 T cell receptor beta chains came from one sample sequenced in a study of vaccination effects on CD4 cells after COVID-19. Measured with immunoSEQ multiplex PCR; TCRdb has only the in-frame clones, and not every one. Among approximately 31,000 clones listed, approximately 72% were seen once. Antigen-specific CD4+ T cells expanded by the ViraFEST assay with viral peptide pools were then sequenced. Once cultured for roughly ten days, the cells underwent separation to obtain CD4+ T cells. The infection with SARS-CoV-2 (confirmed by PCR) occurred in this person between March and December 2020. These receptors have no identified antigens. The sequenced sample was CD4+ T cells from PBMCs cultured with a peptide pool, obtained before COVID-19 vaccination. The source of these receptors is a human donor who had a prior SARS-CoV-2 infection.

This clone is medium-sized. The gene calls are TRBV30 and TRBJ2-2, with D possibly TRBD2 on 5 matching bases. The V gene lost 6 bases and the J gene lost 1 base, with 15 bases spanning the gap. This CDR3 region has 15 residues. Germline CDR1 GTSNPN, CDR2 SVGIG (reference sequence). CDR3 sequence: CACRPGSKNTGELFF. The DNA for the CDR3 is TGTGCCTGTCGACCGGGGTCTAAGAACACCGGGGAGCTGTTTTTT.

CDR3 sequence reads: CASRGTGNTEAFF. For the CDR3, the DNA is TGTGCCAGCAGGGGTACAGGGAACACTGAAGCTTTCTTT. The chain employs TRBV6-5 and TRBJ1-1, with a tentative D call TRBD1 (5 bases). The CDR3 is 13 amino acids. Trimming took 6 bases from V and 1 from J, leaving 9 bases between them. Germline V gene sequence: CDR1 MNHEY, CDR2 SVGAGI.

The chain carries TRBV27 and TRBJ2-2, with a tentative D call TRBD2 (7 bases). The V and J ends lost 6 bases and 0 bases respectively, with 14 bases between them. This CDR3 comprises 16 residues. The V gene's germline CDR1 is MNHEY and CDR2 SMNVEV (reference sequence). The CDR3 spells CASSRRGGANTGELFF. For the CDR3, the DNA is TGTGCCAGCAGCCGGAGGGGGGGTGCGAACACCGGGGAGCTGTTTTTT.

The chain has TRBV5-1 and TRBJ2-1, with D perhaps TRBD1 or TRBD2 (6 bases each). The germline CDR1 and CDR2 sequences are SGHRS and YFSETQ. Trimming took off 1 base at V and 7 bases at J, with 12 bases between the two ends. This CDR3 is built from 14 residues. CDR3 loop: CASSLITGANEQFF. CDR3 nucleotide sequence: TGCGCCAGCAGCTTGATCACGGGGGCGAATGAGCAGTTCTTC.

CDR3 amino acids: CASSLNPGSYLGGYTF. Here the CDR3 DNA reads TGTGCCAGCAGCTTAAATCCGGGGTCTTATCTGGGTGGCTACACCTTC. The rearrangement uses TRBV11-3 and TRBJ1-2, with D uncertain. The CDR3 loop spans 16 amino acids. Trimming took 2 bases from V and 7 from J, leaving 20 bases between them. The germline V gene has CDR1 SGHNT and CDR2 YENEEA.

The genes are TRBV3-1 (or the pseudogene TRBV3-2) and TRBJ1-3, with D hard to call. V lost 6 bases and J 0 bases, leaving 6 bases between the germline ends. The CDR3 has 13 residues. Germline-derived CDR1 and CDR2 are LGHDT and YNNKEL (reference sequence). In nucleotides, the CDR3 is TGTGCCAGCAGTCCCAGCTCTGGAAACACCATATATTTT. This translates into CASSPSSGNTIYF.

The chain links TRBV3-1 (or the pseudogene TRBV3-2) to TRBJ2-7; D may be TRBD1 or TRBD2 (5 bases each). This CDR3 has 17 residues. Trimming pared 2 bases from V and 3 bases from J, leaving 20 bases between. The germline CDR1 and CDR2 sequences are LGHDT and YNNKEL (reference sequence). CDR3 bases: TGTGCCAGCAGCCAAACTATGCGTGGGACGAAATTCTACGAGCAGTACTTC. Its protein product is CASSQTMRGTKFYEQYF.

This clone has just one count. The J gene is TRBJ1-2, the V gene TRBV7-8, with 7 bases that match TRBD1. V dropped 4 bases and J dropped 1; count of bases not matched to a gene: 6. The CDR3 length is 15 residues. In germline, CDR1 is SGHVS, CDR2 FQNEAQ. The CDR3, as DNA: TGTGCCAGCAGCTCTCACAGGGGTAATAACTATGGCTACACCTTC. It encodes CASSSHRGNNYGYTF.